These 19 T cell receptor beta chains were all obtained from the same sample, sequenced in a study of T cells expressing NK-cell markers. TCRdb reprocessed the 5' RACE reads, keeping one entry per CDR3 protein, no DNA. Its table records about 450,000 distinct CDR3 sequences. Sequenced: blood T cells: a sorted CD56 or NKG2C T cell subset, CD4+ or CD8+ T cells, or bulk PBMC T cells (not recorded which). These receptor sequences come from a woman between 18 and 75 years old in good health.

CDR3 amino acids: CASGPLLGTQYF. The chain recombines TRBV5-1 with TRBJ2-3. The germline CDR1 and CDR2 sequences are SGHRS and YFSETQ. The CDR3 is 12 residues long.

The rearrangement joins TRBV20-1 to TRBJ2-2; TCRdb outputs TRBD2, but without DNA this stays unchecked. Germline V gene sequence: CDR1 DFQATT, CDR2 SNEGSKA (reference sequence). CDR3 length equals 17 residues. The CDR3 region is CSARVAGGPPNTGELFF.

V and J are TRBV15 and TRBJ2-1. Germline CDR1 and CDR2: LNHNV and YYDKDF (reference sequence). The CDR3 is made up of 14 amino acids. The CDR3 loop is CATSRVLTQGEQFF.

The chain is built from TRBV28 and TRBJ2-1; TCRdb's assignment of TRBD1 cannot be checked, as there is no DNA. The V gene's germline CDR1 is MDHEN and CDR2 SYDVKM. CDR3 length: 15 amino acids. CDR3 in amino acids: CASLTTGQGGNEQFF. The variable domain in full, with the rest retrieved from reference TRBV28 and TRBJ2-1, is DVKVTQSSRYLVKRTGEKVFLECVQDMDHENMFWYRQDPGLGLRLIYFSYDVKMKEKGDIPEGYSVSREKKERFSLILESASTNQTSMYLCASLTTGQGGNEQFFGPGTRLTVL.

J is TRBJ1-6 and V is TRBV15. The CDR3 spans 13 residues. The germline gives CDR1 LNHNV, CDR2 YYDKDF (reference sequence). The CDR3 here is CATSREGNSPLHF.

The V and J genes are TRBV9 and TRBJ2-2; TCRdb indicates TRBD2, and absent DNA this call remains unverified. CDR1 is SGDLS, CDR2 YYNGEE, per germline. CDR3 length equals 16 residues. CDR3 protein: CASSVKRGGNTGELFF.

Here the CDR3 reads CSARAPQGKQETQYF. The V and J genes are TRBV20-1 and TRBJ2-5; TCRdb indicates TRBD1, and absent DNA this call remains unverified. In germline, CDR1 is DFQATT, CDR2 SNEGSKA (reference sequence). This CDR3 spans 15 amino acids.

The rearrangement joins TRBV20-1 to TRBJ2-2; TCRdb's D call, TRBD2, is unchecked because there is no DNA. CDR3 size: 16 residues. Germline V lookup: CDR1 DFQATT, CDR2 SNEGSKA (reference sequence). This CDR3 is CSALTSGGAVTGELFF.

The V call is TRBV10-3, the J call TRBJ2-5; TCRdb's D call of TRBD1 is untestable without DNA. The CDR3 is made up of 12 amino acids. Germline CDR1 is ENHRY and CDR2 is SYGVKD. The chain's CDR3 is CAISGTAETQYF.

V gene TRBV4-1 combines with J gene TRBJ2-5; the TCRdb D gene call, TRBD2, has no DNA to confirm it. Per the germline V gene, CDR1 is MGHRA and CDR2 is YSYEKL. This CDR3 region has 15 residues. The CDR3 loop reads CASSQLAQSGGAQYF.

The J gene is TRBJ1-5, the V gene TRBV7-3. Germline V gives CDR1 SGHTA, CDR2 FQGTGA. The CDR3 has 13 amino acids. CDR3 in amino acids: CASSLDPARPQHF.

The chain links TRBV29-1 to TRBJ2-5; TCRdb returns TRBD2, unconfirmable since there is no DNA. CDR1 is SQVTM and CDR2 is ANQGSEA in the germline V gene. The CDR3 has 14 residues. The CDR3 protein is CSGRSGRSQETQYF.

The rearrangement joins TRBV20-1 to TRBJ1-4; the D call of TRBD1 rests on TCRdb alone, since no DNA is present to check it. The CDR3 loop spans 13 amino acids. CDR1 and CDR2 (germline): DFQATT, SNEGSKA (reference sequence). Here the CDR3 reads CSARSPGREKLFF.

V and J are TRBV7-2 and TRBJ1-4. This CDR3 region has 16 residues. CDR1 and CDR2 from the germline V gene are SGHTA and FQGNSA. CDR3 protein: CASSPRPTLTNEKLFF.

The chain is built from TRBV7-3 and TRBJ2-7; TCRdb's assignment of TRBD1 cannot be checked, as there is no DNA. Germline-derived CDR1 and CDR2 are SGHTA and FQGTGA. The CDR3 runs 17 residues. The CDR3 sequence is CASSFPAQQPPSYEQYF. The full variable domain, with the rest looked up from reference TRBV7-3 and TRBJ2-7, is GAGVSQTPSNKVTEKGKYVELRCDPISGHTALYWYRQSLGQGPEFLIYFQGTGAADDSGLPNDRFFAVRPEGSVSTLKIQRTERGDSAVYLCASSFPAQQPPSYEQYFGPGTRLTVT.

The chain employs TRBV6-2 or TRBV6-3 and TRBJ1-2. This CDR3 has 14 amino acids. CDR1 and CDR2 from the germline V gene are MNHEY and SVGEGT. This CDR3 is CASSVNQEIYGYTF.

The chain uses TRBV7-2 and TRBJ2-7; TCRdb picks TRBD2, but there is no DNA to check that call. The germline V gene has CDR1 SGHTA and CDR2 FQGNSA. The CDR3 contains 15 residues. CDR3 sequence reads: CASSSTSGPEYEQYF.

The rearrangement uses TRBV29-1 and TRBJ2-4; checking the TCRdb D call of TRBD2 is not possible without DNA. CDR3 size: 15 residues. Germline lookup yields CDR1 SQVTM and CDR2 ANQGSEA. This CDR3 is CSVEAGLVAKNIQYF. Drawing the rest from reference TRBV29-1 and TRBJ2-4, the complete variable domain is SAVISQKPSRDICQRGTSLTIQCQVDSQVTMMFWYRQQPGQSLTLIATANQGSEATYESGFVIDKFPISRPNLTFSTLTVSNMSPEDSSIYLCSVEAGLVAKNIQYFGAGTRLSVL.

V is TRBV28 and J is TRBJ1-5; TCRdb designates TRBD1, a call that cannot be tested without DNA. Germline V gene sequence: CDR1 MDHEN, CDR2 SYDVKM. The CDR3 consists of 16 residues. CDR3: CASNLGWGYSNQPQHF.